Reported below is one TCR beta chain. Its antigen is not identified. This sample is drawn from a study of cytomegalovirus exposure and HLA in healthy donors. Study in general: The 550 to 800 first-cohort repertoires and the 130 or so validation repertoires shared the same platform, a later analysis reported. The study, taken as a whole, reports: A subsequent analysis found that TCR clusters from the first cohort also tended to co-occur in the roughly 120 validation repertoires, with 90% to 95% of cluster scores above 0. The dataset shows that most TCR sequences were rare, while some public TCRs occurred in many donors.

Generated by immunoSEQ multiplex PCR, the TCRdb table keeps only in-frame clones and is missing some. Of 240,000 or so clones in the sample, more than 75% were seen once. The TCR originated in a woman aged 25-40 years in good health and CMV-seropositive. Sequenced sample: PBMCs.

CDR3 sequence: CASSPRGTGRNGNYGYTF. CDR3 DNA: TGTGCCAGCAGCCCTAGGGGGACAGGAAGGAATGGGAACTATGGCTACACCTTC. The chain couples TRBV7-2 to TRBJ1-2; 8 bases line up with TRBD1. The V and J ends lost 5 bases and 2 bases, in that order; junction bases with no gene match: 16. Per the germline V gene, CDR1 is SGHTA and CDR2 is FQGNSA. This CDR3 region has 18 residues.